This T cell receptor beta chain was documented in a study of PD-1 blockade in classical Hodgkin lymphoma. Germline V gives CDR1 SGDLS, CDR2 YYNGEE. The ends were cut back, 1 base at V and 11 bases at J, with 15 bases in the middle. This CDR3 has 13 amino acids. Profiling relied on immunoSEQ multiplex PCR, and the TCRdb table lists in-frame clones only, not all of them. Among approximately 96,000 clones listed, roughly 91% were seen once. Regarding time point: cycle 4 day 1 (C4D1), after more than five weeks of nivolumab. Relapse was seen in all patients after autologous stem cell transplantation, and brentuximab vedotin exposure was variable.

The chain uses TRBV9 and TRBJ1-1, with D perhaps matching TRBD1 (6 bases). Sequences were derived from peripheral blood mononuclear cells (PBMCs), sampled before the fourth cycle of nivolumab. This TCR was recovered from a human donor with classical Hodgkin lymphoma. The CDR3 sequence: CASSVIVGTSAFF. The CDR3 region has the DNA TGTGCCAGCAGCGTAATCGTTGGGACATCGGCTTTCTTT.